Following are 18 T cell receptor beta chains from one sample sequenced in a study of tissue T cells after allogeneic stem cell transplantation. Clones were read by immunoSEQ multiplex PCR, and TCRdb kept only the in-frame ones, dropping some. This table has 7,000 to 8,000 clones, about a third appearing once. Time point: mouse harvest day 14 after allogeneic transplant. The graft held 10^6 splenic CD5+ T cells and 10^7 T-cell-depleted bone marrow cells. Material for sequencing was skin. The receptors shown here come from a female BALB/c mouse given C57BL/6 T cells with graft-versus-host disease after an allogeneic hematopoietic cell transplant.

This clone appeared a few times. The listed genes are named as in mouse. With the read ending 1 residue before the CDR3 end, the germline J gene is used to fill in that end. This rearrangement joins TRBV26 to TRBJ2-4; 10 positions match TRBD2. V lost 6 bases, J lost 0 bases, and 3 bases stayed unmatched. The CDR3 has 15 amino acids. Per germline, CDR1 KGHPV and CDR2 FQNQEV (reference sequence). CDR3 region: CASSRDWGSQNTLYF. The DNA read from the CDR3 is TGTGCCAGCAGCCGGGACTGGGGTAGTCAAAACACCTTGTAC.

Of note for this clone: Germline and genes here are mouse. With the read ending 1 residue before the CDR3 end, the germline J gene is used to fill in that end. The V and J genes are TRBV12-2 and TRBJ2-7, with D perhaps TRBD1 or TRBD2 (6 bases each). Trimming cost V 0 bases and J 4 bases, with 12 bases left between them. Germline V gene sequence: CDR1 SGHLS, CDR2 HYDKME. CDR3 size: 14 residues. CDR3 DNA, as far as it was read: TGTGCCAGCTCTCTCGAATGGGGGCTATATGAACAGTAC. Protein: CASSLEWGLYEQY. The CDR3 as a whole reads CASSLEWGLYEQYF. Combining the CDR3 with reference TRBV12-2 and TRBJ2-7 gives the whole variable domain NSGVVQSPRYIIKGKGERSILKCIPISGHLSVAWYQQTQGQELKFFIQHYDKMERDKGNLPSRFSVQQFDDYHSEMNMSALELEDSAVYFCASSLEWGLYEQYFGPGTRLTVL.

In regard to this clone: Genes and germline come from the mouse. Sequencing ends 1 residue short of the CDR3 end; the germline J gene provides the rest. The genes are TRBV26 and TRBJ1-4; the match to TRBD1 covers 9 bases. V lost 5 bases and J lost 6; bases outside the gene matches: 4. This CDR3 is built from 14 residues. The germline V gene encodes CDR1 KGHPV and CDR2 FQNQEV (reference sequence). CDR3 sequence reads: CASSMGQGHERLFF. The covered CDR3 bases are TGTGCCAGCAGTATGGGACAGGGACACGAAAGATTATTT.

In its sample, this clone ranks as medium-sized (0.01 to 0.1%). Germline and genes here are mouse. The read halts 1 residue ahead of the CDR3 end, with the missing end drawn from the germline J gene. The rearrangement uses TRBV13-1 and TRBJ2-1, with TRBD1 identical over 11 bases. Germline V gene data show CDR1 as NSHNY and CDR2 as SYGAGN. V lost 3 bases, J lost 7 bases, and 6 bases stayed unmatched. This CDR3 spans 15 amino acids. The CDR3 here is CASSAGQGVSAEQFF. CDR3 bases read: TGTGCCAGCAGTGCGGGACAGGGGGTGTCGGCTGAGCAGTTC.

As to this clone: Genes and germline are mouse. The read is 1 residue too short to cover the CDR3 end, so that end is filled in from the germline J gene. The chain combines TRBV26 with TRBJ2-5, with a weak D call TRBD2 (5 bases). Trimming cost V 4 bases and J 3 bases, with 8 bases left between them. CDR1 is KGHPV and CDR2 is FQNQEV in the germline V gene (reference sequence). This CDR3 comprises 13 residues. The CDR3 here is CASSRMGQDTQYF. The CDR3 bases that were read are TGTGCCAGCAGTCGGATGGGGCAAGACACCCAGTAC.

By its share, this clone is medium-sized. Mouse gene names apply. CDR3 bases read: TGTGCCAGCAGTGTCAAGACAGATGCAAACACAGAAGTCTTC. This translates into CASSVKTDANTEVF. The entire CDR3 is CASSVKTDANTEVFF. The chain carries TRBV13-1 and TRBJ1-1; weak D call: TRBD1 (5 bases). The read ends 1 residue early relative to the CDR3; the germline J gene fills the gap. Germline CDR1 and CDR2: NSHNY and SYGAGN. V was pared by 3 bases and J by 0 bases, with 12 bases between. This CDR3 region has 15 residues.

In its sample, this clone is medium-sized (0.01 to 0.1%). Germline and genes: mouse. The sequence runs out 1 residue before the end of the CDR3; the remainder is reconstructed from the germline J gene. The chain combines TRBV3 with TRBJ1-4, with no clear D. Trimming pared 8 bases from V and 2 bases from J, leaving 6 bases between. Germline V gives CDR1 SNHLY, CDR2 FYNGKV (reference sequence). This CDR3 is 12 amino acids long. The CDR3 bases that were read are TGTGCCAGCGAGGGATCCAACGAAAGATTATTT. Translating it yields CASEGSNERLF. The entire CDR3 is CASEGSNERLFF.

Regarding this clone: Mouse germline and gene names are used. Coverage ceases 1 residue before the CDR3 finishes, and the germline J gene fills in the end. Other DNA sequences in this sample translate to the same CDR3. The chain uses TRBV26 and TRBJ2-3; a possible D gene is TRBD1 (6 bases). Trimming pared 4 bases from V and 4 bases from J, leaving 9 bases between. This CDR3 has 13 residues. The germline gives CDR1 KGHPV, CDR2 FQNQEV (reference sequence). The CDR3 reads CASSPTGSETLYF. CDR3 DNA (partial): TGTGCCAGCAGTCCCACAGGGTCAGAAACGCTGTAT.

On this clone itself: Gene names follow the mouse nomenclature. The DNA ends 1 residue before the CDR3 does, and the rest of the CDR3 is filled in from the germline J gene. J is TRBJ2-2 and V is TRBV26; no clear D gene. The CDR3 covers 14 residues. Trimming took 3 bases from V and 0 from J, leaving 5 bases between them. Germline V gives CDR1 KGHPV, CDR2 FQNQEV (reference sequence). The part of the CDR3 DNA that was read is TGTGCCAGCAGTCTTACCGCAAACACCGGGCAGCTCTAC. Encoded protein: CASSLTANTGQLY. The entire CDR3 protein is CASSLTANTGQLYF. The full variable domain, rest sourced from reference TRBV26 and TRBJ2-2, is NSKVIQTPRYLVKGQGQKAKMRCIPEKGHPVVFWYQQNKNNEFKFLINFQNQEVLQQIDMTEKRFSAECPSNSPCSLEIQSSEAGDSALYLCASSLTANTGQLYFGEGSKLTVL.

This clone counts as medium-sized (0.01 to 0.1%). Mouse gene names apply. The read ends 1 residue before the CDR3 terminus; that terminus is restored from the germline J gene. The genes are TRBV26 and TRBJ2-1; D might be TRBD1 (5 bases). This CDR3 is 14 amino acids long. Germline V CDR1 and CDR2: KGHPV, FQNQEV (reference sequence). Trimming left V 4 bases short and J 4 bases short, with 11 bases between. The CDR3 DNA, read in part, is TGTGCCAGCAGTCGCAGGGAAAATTATGCTGAGCAGTTC. Translation gives CASSRRENYAEQF. The CDR3 as a whole reads CASSRRENYAEQFF.

This clone ranks as medium-sized. Germline and genes: mouse. The CDR3 sequence: CASSRTNNNQAPLF. Partial CDR3 DNA: TGTGCCAGCAGCAGGACAAATAACAACCAGGCTCCGCTT. The chain combines TRBV14 with TRBJ1-5; possible D gene TRBD1, 5 bases. The read stops 1 residue short of the end of the CDR3; the missing end is completed from the germline J gene. Germline CDR1 SGHDT, CDR2 FRDEAV. The CDR3 runs 14 residues. Trimming cost V 5 bases and J 0 bases, with 9 bases left between them.

As for this clone: Gene labels here are mouse ones. The CDR3 loop is CASSLTGSSYEQYF. The CDR3 DNA, read in part, is TGTGCAAGCAGCTTGACTGGGAGCTCCTATGAACAGTAC. The chain couples TRBV16 to TRBJ2-7; TRBD2 agrees at 7 bases. The read halts 1 residue ahead of the CDR3 end, with the missing end drawn from the germline J gene. The germline CDR1 and CDR2 sequences are SGHSA and FRNQAP. The CDR3 covers 14 residues. After removal of 3 bases from V and 0 bases from J, the junction contained 2 bases not matched to a gene.

On this clone itself: Gene names and germline match the mouse. The DNA ends 1 residue before the CDR3 does, and the rest of the CDR3 is filled in from the germline J gene. V and J are TRBV26 and TRBJ1-1, with D perhaps TRBD1 (5 bases). V was clipped by 2 bases and J by 7 bases, with 11 bases between them. CDR3 size: 13 residues. Germline lookup yields CDR1 KGHPV and CDR2 FQNQEV (reference sequence). The CDR3 region is CASSLGQGGEVFF. The sequenced part of the CDR3 DNA is TGTGCCAGCAGTCTGGGTCAGGGAGGAGAAGTCTTC.

As for this clone: Gene and germline names: mouse. Read coverage stops 1 residue before the CDR3 terminus; the germline J gene supplies the remainder. The genes are TRBV26 and TRBJ2-2; D perhaps matches TRBD1 (6 bases). The CDR3 is 14 amino acids. V was shortened by 2 bases and J by 3 bases, with 7 bases between the two germline ends. Germline assignment: CDR1 KGHPV and CDR2 FQNQEV (reference sequence). CDR3 sequence reads: CASSLQGYTGQLYF. The sequenced CDR3 bases are TGTGCCAGCAGTCTGCAGGGGTACACCGGGCAGCTCTAC.

This clone was seen only a few times. Gene names denote mouse genes. Read coverage stops 1 residue before the CDR3 terminus; the germline J gene supplies the remainder. The rearrangement uses TRBV2 and TRBJ2-7, with 8 bases aligning to TRBD2. The germline V gene has CDR1 LGHNA and CDR2 YSYQKL. The trim removed 0 bases at V and 4 bases at J, leaving 8 bases unmatched. The CDR3 length is 16 residues. CDR3: CASSQERGAGGYEQYF. Incomplete CDR3 DNA: TGTGCCAGCAGCCAAGAACGGGGAGCTGGGGGGTATGAACAGTAC.

Regarding this clone: Germline and genes here are mouse. The CDR3 here is CASSIGLGPSQNTLYF. The covered CDR3 bases are TGTGCCAGCAGTATAGGGCTGGGGCCTAGTCAAAACACCTTGTAC. The chain links TRBV19 to TRBJ2-4, with D possibly being TRBD2 (6 bases). Coverage ceases 1 residue before the CDR3 finishes, and the germline J gene fills in the end. V gave up 0 bases and J gave up 0 bases, with 11 bases separating them. Germline CDR1 reads FNHDT; CDR2 reads SITEND (reference sequence). The CDR3 covers 16 residues.

This clone has more than one count but fewer than ten. Gene names are mouse gene names. The missing CDR3 end, 1 residue past where the read stops, is filled in from the germline J gene. The chain recombines TRBV3 with TRBJ1-3; 10 bases fit TRBD1. Germline assignment: CDR1 SNHLY and CDR2 FYNGKV (reference sequence). The CDR3 is 17 residues long. V shed 5 bases and J 3 bases; nucleotides not matched to a gene: 10. CDR3: CASSPPGQGFYGNTLYF. The DNA read from the CDR3 is TGTGCCAGCAGCCCTCCGGGACAGGGGTTTTATGGAAATACGCTCTAT.

As to this clone: Genes here carry mouse names. The CDR3 loop reads CASSPGQGVNTLYF. The covered CDR3 bases are TGTGCCAGCTCTCCCGGACAGGGGGTAAACACCTTGTAC. The chain recombines TRBV12-2 with TRBJ2-4; TRBD1 aligns across 10 bases. Read sequence stops 1 residue before the CDR3 end, and the germline J gene provides the missing end. This CDR3 comprises 14 residues. Trimming cost V 2 bases and J 5 bases; bases outside gene matches: 3. CDR1 SGHLS and CDR2 HYDKME come from the germline V gene.